The 15 T cell receptor beta chains given below trace back to one sample, sequenced in a study of blood T cell repertoires in COVID-19. Sequencing was performed with immunoSEQ multiplex PCR; in TCRdb, only in-frame clones are kept and a portion is missing. This repertoire shows approximately 270,000 clones, around 89% found once; its top ten account for about 6.7%. The specimen was peripheral blood. Every receptor here comes from a woman aged 25 to 45 with COVID-19, enrolled during active disease.

This sequence joins TRBV2 and TRBJ2-3; tentatively, D is TRBD2 (6 bases). The germline V and J ends were trimmed by 4 bases and 6 bases, with 14 bases remaining between them. Germline V gene data show CDR1 as SNHLY and CDR2 as FYNNEI. The CDR3 runs to 14 residues. This chain's CDR3 is CASSGRRASDTQYF. CDR3 sequence (DNA): TGTGCCAGCAGTGGAAGGAGGGCAAGCGATACGCAGTATTTT. Using reference TRBV2 and TRBJ2-3 for the parts outside the CDR3, the full variable domain is EPEVTQTPSHQVTQMGQEVILRCVPISNHLYFYWYRQILGQKVEFLVSFYNNEISEKSEIFDDQFSVERPDGSNFTLKIRSTKLEDSAMYFCASSGRRASDTQYFGPGTRLTVL.

The chain carries TRBV9 and TRBJ2-7, with 7 positions matching TRBD1. The V gene's germline CDR1 is SGDLS and CDR2 YYNGEE. Germline trimming cut 3 bases from V and 2 bases from J; bases unmatched to any gene: 5. CDR3 length: 14 amino acids. Here the CDR3 reads CASSGGTVTYEQYF. Here the CDR3 DNA reads TGTGCCAGCAGCGGAGGGACAGTTACCTACGAGCAGTACTTC.

Turning to this clone: Other DNA sequences in this sample translate to the same CDR3. The genes are TRBV27 and TRBJ1-2, with D unclear. The ends were cut back, 3 bases at V and 3 bases at J, with 8 bases in the middle. This CDR3 is built from 13 residues. The germline CDR1 and CDR2 sequences are MNHEY and SMNVEV (reference sequence). CDR3 DNA: TGTGCCAGCAGTTTGAGCGGGGACTATGGCTACACCTTC. This sequence encodes CASSLSGDYGYTF.

This chain links TRBV5-4 with TRBJ1-4; TRBD1 aligns across 8 bases. V was clipped by 1 base and J by 5 bases; unmatched bases: 4. Per the germline V gene, CDR1 is SGHNT and CDR2 is YYREEE (reference sequence). This CDR3 spans 15 amino acids. Here the CDR3 reads CASSLTGGRNEKLFF. The CDR3, as DNA: TGTGCCAGCAGCTTGACAGGGGGTAGGAATGAAAAACTGTTTTTT.

The table lists this clone with a count of one. CDR3 region: CASSLGYRANTIYF. Here the CDR3 DNA reads TGTGCCAGCAGCTTGGGTTACAGGGCCAACACCATATATTTT. The V gene is TRBV5-4, the J gene TRBJ1-3; tentatively, D is TRBD1 (6 bases). The V end lost 0 bases, the J end lost 7 bases, and 11 bases lay between the germline ends. The germline gives CDR1 SGHNT, CDR2 YYREEE (reference sequence). This CDR3 is 14 amino acids long.

V is TRBV5-8 and J is TRBJ2-5; a weak D match, TRBD1 (6 bases). The germline V gene has CDR1 SGHTS and CDR2 YDEGEE. The CDR3 extends over 16 amino acids. With 2 bases removed from V and 2 bases from J, the gap between germline ends came to 16 bases. The CDR3 DNA reads as TGTGCCAGCAGCTTTCTGGGGGCCTCGAGGCAAGAGACCCAGTACTTC. Its translation is CASSFLGASRQETQYF.

CDR3 residues: CASSVATRNTGELFF. DNA of the CDR3: TGTGCCAGCAGCGTAGCTACTAGGAACACCGGGGAGCTGTTTTTT. V is TRBV9 and J is TRBJ2-2, with a weak D call TRBD2 (5 bases). Germline-derived CDR1 and CDR2 are SGDLS and YYNGEE. The CDR3 runs 15 residues. V lost 0 bases to trimming and J lost 1 base, with 7 bases between them.

This rearrangement joins TRBV6-2 or TRBV6-3 to TRBJ2-7; D possibly corresponds to TRBD1 (5 bases). V shed 2 bases and J shed 3 bases, with 11 bases lying between them. The germline V gene has CDR1 MNHEY and CDR2 SVGEGT. The CDR3 consists of 14 residues. The CDR3 is CASSYQGIHYEQYF. In DNA, the CDR3 is TGTGCCAGCAGTTACCAGGGAATTCACTACGAGCAGTACTTC.

The gene calls are TRBV7-2 and TRBJ1-6; D might be TRBD1 (5 bases). In germline, CDR1 is SGHTA, CDR2 FQGNSA. The CDR3 extends over 13 amino acids. The V end lost 8 bases, the J end lost 6 bases, and 11 bases lay between the germline ends. The CDR3 coding sequence is TGTGCCAGCGGGCCCCAGGGTAATTCACCCCTCCACTTT. It yields the protein CASGPQGNSPLHF.

The rearrangement joins TRBV3-1 (or the pseudogene TRBV3-2) to TRBJ1-2; 10 bases map to TRBD1. V dropped 1 base and J dropped 7; count of bases not matched to a gene: 6. The CDR3 has 15 amino acids. CDR1 and CDR2 (germline): LGHDT, YNNKEL (reference sequence). The CDR3 nucleotides are TGTGCCAGCAGCCAAGGGGACAGGGGATCACCTGGCTACACCTTC. It encodes CASSQGDRGSPGYTF.

The chain's CDR3 is CSVPTVTSGSYNEQFF. The CDR3 DNA follows: TGCAGCGTTCCAACCGTAACTAGCGGGTCCTACAATGAGCAGTTCTTC. The rearrangement links TRBV29-1 to TRBJ2-1; TRBD2 matches at 9 bases. Trimming cost V 5 bases and J 1 base; bases outside gene matches: 9. CDR3 size: 16 residues. Per the germline V gene, CDR1 is SQVTM and CDR2 is ANQGSEA.

The chain uses TRBV5-6 and TRBJ1-2; the D is unclear. Germline CDR1 reads SGHDT; CDR2 reads YYEEEE. V was pared by 4 bases and J by 3 bases, with 16 bases between. CDR3 length: 15 amino acids. This CDR3 reads CASSRLTGRDYGYTF. In nucleotides, the CDR3 is TGTGCCAGCAGCCGGCTCACCGGGAGGGACTATGGCTACACCTTC.

The rearrangement joins TRBV6-5 to TRBJ1-2, with 10 bases identical to TRBD1. CDR1 is MNHEY and CDR2 is SVGAGI in the germline V gene. The CDR3 extends over 16 amino acids. Losses at the gene ends were 4 bases for V and 7 bases for J; bases not matched to a gene: 12. In nucleotides, the CDR3 is TGTGCCAGCAGTTTCACCGGGACAGGGGCGTCTGGTGGCTACACCTTC. Translation gives CASSFTGTGASGGYTF.

V is TRBV11-2 and J is TRBJ2-1; D not resolved. The germline CDR1 and CDR2 sequences are SGHAT and FQNNGV. V lost 1 base, J lost 2 bases, and 12 bases lay in between. This CDR3 contains 16 residues. In nucleotides, the CDR3 is TGTGCCAGCAGCTTAGGACAAGGATACACCTACAATGAGCAGTTCTTC. Protein: CASSLGQGYTYNEQFF.

The V call is TRBV7-9, the J call TRBJ1-5; D is possibly TRBD1 (5 bases). V lost 5 bases to trimming and J lost 5 bases, with 13 bases between them. This CDR3 region has 14 residues. Looked up from germline, CDR1 is SEHNR and CDR2 is FQNEAQ (reference sequence). The CDR3 DNA follows: TGTGCCAGCAGCCCCGGGGGTCCTGATCAGCCCCAGCATTTT. Translation gives CASSPGGPDQPQHF.